This T cell receptor beta chain came from a study of blood T cell repertoires in COVID-19 (dated by TCRdb to the early 2020s). Context from the whole study: Collaborator samples came from the United States, Italy and Spain and covered acute and convalescent phases of COVID-19. Samples came from the ongoing ImmuneRACE study (first 160 participants) plus 1,254 subjects from 6 global collaborators. Sample metadata almost always included a de-identified subject ID, COVID-19 status, age in years and sex. The repertoires were released in a freely available public database intended as a resource for research on the immune response to SARS-CoV-2. HLA class I and class II types, where available, came from metadata supplied by the sample provider rather than from assay-based typing. Subjects who had been exposed to COVID-19, were actively infected with it, or had recovered from it provided the deeply sampled blood TCRbeta repertoires that made up the dataset. The prospective study material was composed of cDNA or gDNA derived from T cells, B-cell-depleted T cells, or PBMCs. Overall study outcomes, separate from this receptor: How much clinical and demographic metadata was included differed by source and by participant, and the metadata was provided uncurated.

Whole blood was collected in K2EDTA tubes by collaborating institutions according to the institutions' own protocols. For TCRbeta analysis, collaborators shipped samples as frozen whole blood, isolated PBMCs, or DNA extracted from either of those sample types. TCRbeta CDR3 regions were amplified from genomic DNA using the immunoSEQ Assay, a bias-controlled multiplex PCR. The original pipeline was this. Nucleated cell counts per sample were estimated from amplification of reference gene primers within the assay. To quantify the absolute abundance of each unique TCRbeta CDR3 rearrangement, sequence reads were collapsed and filtered. Productive Simpson clonality was computed per sample as the square root of Simpson's diversity index over productive rearrangements. Not all clones reach the TCRdb copy of this immuneACCESS table, which keeps in-frame sequences only. Checked studies attribute under half of the gap to unresolved V genes and leave the rest unexplained. Clone size and V and J calls were adopted from that table, with D and trimming inferred from the DNA. For this sample the table gives some 110,000 clones, of which approximately 87% were detected only once. About 2.1% of the sample is in the top ten clones.

At the junction V is shortened by 3 bases and J by 7 bases, with 15 bases in between. From a lookup of the germline V gene, CDR1 and CDR2 are KGHSH and LQKENI. CDR3 length: 14 amino acids, cysteine to phenylalanine. Solely the CDR3 DNA is kept, with 42 bases framed from the first base. Details on this clone: There is no known antigen for this receptor. No base quality values were provided; no much bigger clone lies one nucleotide off.

Input material: peripheral blood. The TCR originated in a man aged 25 to 40 with acute or convalescent COVID-19. The chain was built from TRBV18 and TRBJ1-1; the D gene cannot be resolved reliably. Here the CDR3 is given as CASSPGAAIIEAFF. The DNA sequence reads TGTGCCAGCTCACCTGGCGCGGCGATAATTGAAGCTTTCTTT.